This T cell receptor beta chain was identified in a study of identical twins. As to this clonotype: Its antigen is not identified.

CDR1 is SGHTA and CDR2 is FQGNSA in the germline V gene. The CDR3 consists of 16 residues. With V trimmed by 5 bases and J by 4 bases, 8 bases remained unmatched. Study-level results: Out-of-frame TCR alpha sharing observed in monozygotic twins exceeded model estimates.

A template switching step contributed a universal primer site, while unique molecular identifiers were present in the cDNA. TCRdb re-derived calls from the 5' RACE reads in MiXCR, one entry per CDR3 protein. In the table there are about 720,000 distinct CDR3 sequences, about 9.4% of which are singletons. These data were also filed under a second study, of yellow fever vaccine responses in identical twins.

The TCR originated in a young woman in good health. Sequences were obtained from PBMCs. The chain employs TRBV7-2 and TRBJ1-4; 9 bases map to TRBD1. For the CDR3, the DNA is TGTGCCAGCAGCCCCCCGCCGGGACAGGGTAATGAAAAACTGTTTTTT. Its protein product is CASSPPPGQGNEKLFF.